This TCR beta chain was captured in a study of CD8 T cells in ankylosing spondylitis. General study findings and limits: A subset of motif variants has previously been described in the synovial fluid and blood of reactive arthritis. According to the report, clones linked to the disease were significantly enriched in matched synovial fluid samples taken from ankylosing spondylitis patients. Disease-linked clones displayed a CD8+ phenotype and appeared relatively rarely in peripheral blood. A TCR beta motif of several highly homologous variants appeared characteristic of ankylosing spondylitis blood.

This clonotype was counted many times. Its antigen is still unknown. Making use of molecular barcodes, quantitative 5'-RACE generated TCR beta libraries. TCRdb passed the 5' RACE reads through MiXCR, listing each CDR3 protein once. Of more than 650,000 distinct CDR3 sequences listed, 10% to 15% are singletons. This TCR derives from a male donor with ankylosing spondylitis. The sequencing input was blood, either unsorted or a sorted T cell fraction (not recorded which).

The CDR3 sequence is CASSSPGLAARSYNEQFF. The CDR3 region has the DNA TGCGCCAGCAGCTCCCCGGGACTAGCGGCCCGCTCCTACAATGAGCAGTTCTTC. The genes are TRBV5-1 and TRBJ2-1; 11 bases agree with TRBD2. V shed 3 bases, J shed 0 bases, and the junction held 8 bases outside the gene matches. CDR1 is SGHRS and CDR2 is YFSETQ in the germline V gene. CDR3 length equals 18 residues. The variable domain in full, with the rest retrieved from reference TRBV5-1 and TRBJ2-1, is KAGVTQTPRYLIKTRGQQVTLSCSPISGHRSVSWYQQTPGQGLQFLFEYFSETQRNKGNFPGRFSGRQFSNSRSEMNVSTLELGDSALYLCASSSPGLAARSYNEQFFGPGTRLTVL.